Following are 21 T cell receptor beta chains from one sample sequenced in a study of graft-versus-host responses after intestinal transplantation. Antigen specificity for these receptors is unknown. Only in-frame clones appear in the TCRdb table, and some are missing; sequencing was by immunoSEQ multiplex PCR. The data contain approximately 110,000 clones, 90% to 95% of them singletons. The starting material was unstimulated CD4+ T cells sorted from spleen or lymph node cells, obtained before transplant. The source is a human donor who was the organ donor for an intestinal transplant.

The genes are TRBV20-1 and TRBJ1-1; D gene unclear. Looked up from germline, CDR1 is DFQATT and CDR2 is SNEGSKA (reference sequence). CDR3 length: 10 amino acids. V lost 7 bases, J lost 4 bases, and 7 bases lay in between. CDR3 DNA sequence: TGCAGTGGGGTTAGCACTGAAGCTTTCTTT. Amino acid sequence: CSGVSTEAFF.

This clone appeared a single time. The genes are TRBV19 and TRBJ1-5, with TRBD1 matching over 7 bases. J lost 7 bases, V lost 1 base, and 4 bases had no gene match. The CDR3 runs to 14 residues. Germline V gene sequence: CDR1 LNHDA, CDR2 SQIVND (reference sequence). The CDR3 spells CASSIVSGGQPQHF. DNA of the CDR3: TGTGCCAGTAGTATAGTGTCAGGGGGGCAGCCCCAGCATTTT.

CDR3 sequence: CASSYSTGNEQYF. Written as DNA, the CDR3 is TGTGCCAGCAGTTACTCGACCGGGAACGAGCAGTACTTC. The V and J genes are TRBV6-6 and TRBJ2-7; the D gene is possibly TRBD2 (5 bases). Germline V gives CDR1 MNHNY, CDR2 SVGAGI (reference sequence). V lost 0 bases and J lost 5, with 8 bases in between. The CDR3 covers 13 residues.

This chain links TRBV30 with TRBJ1-2; D ambiguous. Germline V gene data show CDR1 as GTSNPN and CDR2 as SVGIG (reference sequence). The ends were cut back, 2 bases at V and 4 bases at J, with 8 bases in the middle. The CDR3 covers 12 residues. CDR3 in amino acids: CAWSPNGYGYTF. The CDR3 DNA sequence: TGTGCCTGGAGTCCGAATGGCTATGGCTACACCTTC.

This clone appeared once. This chain connects TRBV6-5 to TRBJ2-7; D possibly corresponds to TRBD1 (7 bases). The germline CDR1 and CDR2 sequences are MNHEY and SVGAGI. Trimming took off 7 bases at V and 2 bases at J, with 18 bases between the two ends. The CDR3 runs 15 residues. In DNA form, the CDR3 reads TGTGCCAGCACCGGGGAGGTGCAGGGGGCCTACGAGCAGTACTTC. Translation: CASTGEVQGAYEQYF.

The chain combines TRBV15 with TRBJ2-7, with 10 bases fitting TRBD1. V shed 7 bases, J shed 3 bases, and the junction held 9 bases outside the gene matches. The germline V gene encodes CDR1 LNHNV and CDR2 YYDKDF (reference sequence). The CDR3 length is 15 residues. CDR3 DNA: TGTGCCACCATGGACCCGGGACAGGGGTTCTACGAGCAGTACTTC. It is translated as CATMDPGQGFYEQYF.

The chain links TRBV7-9 to TRBJ2-1, with TRBD2 matching over 8 bases. CDR1 is SEHNR and CDR2 is FQNEAQ in the germline V gene (reference sequence). V was clipped by 1 base and J by 5 bases; unmatched bases: 13. This CDR3 contains 18 residues. DNA of the CDR3: TGTGCCAGCAGCTTAGTATGGGGCGGGAGGAGTAGGAACAATGAGCAGTTCTTC. Translating it yields CASSLVWGGRSRNNEQFF.

Notes on this clone: One junction end disagrees with the germline gene, perhaps due to a read error. The chain carries TRBV5-6 and TRBJ2-3; D is unresolved. This CDR3 has 12 residues. CDR1 is SGHDT and CDR2 is YYEEEE in the germline V gene. CDR3: CASSLAGDFGIF. The CDR3 DNA sequence: TGTGCCAGCAGCTTGGCCGGTGACTTCGGAATTTTT.

V gene TRBV11-3 combines with J gene TRBJ2-1; D might be TRBD1 or TRBD2, each matching 6 bases. CDR1 is SGHNT, CDR2 YENEEA, per germline. V was cut by 6 bases and J by 7 bases, with 25 bases left in between. CDR3 length: 17 amino acids. CDR3 sequence reads: CASSSRGGRRLLNEQFF. DNA of the CDR3: TGTGCCAGCAGTTCAAGAGGGGGGCGGAGACTTCTAAATGAGCAGTTCTTC.

V and J are TRBV5-5 and TRBJ1-1; perhaps TRBD1 as D (5 bases). Germline loops: CDR1 SGHKS, CDR2 YYEKEE (reference sequence). V lost 5 bases to trimming and J lost 1 base, with 9 bases between them. This CDR3 comprises 13 residues. This chain's CDR3 is CASSRQWNTEAFF. Here the CDR3 DNA reads TGTGCCAGCAGTCGACAGTGGAACACTGAAGCTTTCTTT. Full variable domain (outside the CDR3, taken from reference TRBV5-5 and TRBJ1-1): DAGVTQSPTHLIKTRGQQVTLRCSPISGHKSVSWYQQVLGQGPQFIFQYYEKEERGRGNFPDRFSARQFPNYSSELNVNALLLGDSALYLCASSRQWNTEAFFGQGTRLTVV.

CDR3 protein: CASSYSTGGNTIYF. Here the CDR3 DNA reads TGTGCCAGCAGTTACTCAACCGGTGGAAACACCATATATTTT. The V and J genes are TRBV6-6 and TRBJ1-3; D gene unclear. The CDR3 covers 14 residues. Germline CDR1 reads MNHNY; CDR2 reads SVGAGI (reference sequence). V was pared by 0 bases and J by 3 bases, with 6 bases between.

This sequence joins TRBV7-2 and TRBJ2-1; perhaps TRBD2 as D (6 bases). Per the germline V gene, CDR1 is SGHTA and CDR2 is FQGNSA. The CDR3 runs to 16 residues. V dropped 5 bases and J dropped 5 bases, with 19 bases sitting between them. CDR3 sequence (DNA): TGTGCCAGCAGCGGCGGGCTAGCGCAATTGAACAATGAGCAGTTCTTC. Translating gives CASSGGLAQLNNEQFF.

The chain carries TRBV6-1 and TRBJ2-7; D possibly corresponds to TRBD2 (5 bases). The CDR3 consists of 18 residues. CDR1 is MNHNS, CDR2 SASEGT, per germline. V lost 2 bases, J lost 3 bases, and 23 bases lay in between. CDR3 loop: CASSELAPFTRRLYEQYF. In DNA form, the CDR3 reads TGTGCCAGCAGTGAATTAGCCCCATTTACTAGGCGGCTCTACGAGCAGTACTTC.

The V call is TRBV29-1, the J call TRBJ2-5; a possible D gene is TRBD2 (5 bases). V lost 3 bases, J lost 1 base, and 9 bases lay in between. The germline gives CDR1 SQVTM, CDR2 ANQGSEA. The CDR3 is 13 amino acids. The CDR3 DNA follows: TGCAGCGTTGAGGCGAGCGGCCAAGAGACCCAGTACTTC. As protein: CSVEASGQETQYF.

The rearrangement uses TRBV7-9 and TRBJ2-1, with D maybe TRBD2 (5 bases). The germline V and J ends were trimmed by 1 base and 0 bases, with 19 bases remaining between them. This CDR3 contains 19 residues. The germline gives CDR1 SEHNR, CDR2 FQNEAQ (reference sequence). The CDR3, as DNA: TGTGCCAGCAGCTTAGGAGCTTTTGGCGGGTCTAGCTCCTACAATGAGCAGTTCTTC. This translates into CASSLGAFGGSSSYNEQFF. Using reference TRBV7-9 and TRBJ2-1 for the parts outside the CDR3, the full variable domain is DTGVSQNPRHKITKRGQNVTFRCDPISEHNRLYWYRQTLGQGPEFLTYFQNEAQLEKSRLLSDRFSAERPKGSFSTLEIQRTEQGDSAMYLCASSLGAFGGSSSYNEQFFGPGTRLTVL.

This clone occurred once. The chain is built from TRBV5-1 and TRBJ2-3; D tentatively fits TRBD1 or TRBD2 (6 bases each). V lost 1 base, J lost 1 base, and 10 bases lay in between. CDR3 length: 15 amino acids. Germline-derived CDR1 and CDR2 are SGHRS and YFSETQ. CDR3 nucleotide sequence: TGCGCCAGCAGCTTGTCCGGGGGCCGCACAGATACGCAGTATTTT. It encodes CASSLSGGRTDTQYF.

This clone was picked up a small number of times. The chain joins TRBV2 to TRBJ2-7; the D is unclear. Trimming took off 4 bases at V and 0 bases at J, with 10 bases between the two ends. The CDR3 has 14 amino acids. Germline CDR1 SNHLY, CDR2 FYNNEI. The CDR3 DNA is TGTGCCAGCAGTGTGGCCACGAGCTCCTACGAGCAGTACTTC. It yields the protein CASSVATSSYEQYF.

The rearrangement joins TRBV5-5 to TRBJ2-5; D is uncertain. Trimming removed 4 bases at V and 3 bases at J, with 4 bases between. This CDR3 region has 11 residues. Germline V lookup: CDR1 SGHKS, CDR2 YYEKEE (reference sequence). CDR3 nucleotides: TGTGCCAGCAGCCCTGAAGAGACCCAGTACTTC. Its protein product is CASSPEETQYF.

This clone was counted only a few times. The rearrangement uses TRBV12-5 and TRBJ2-2; D unresolved. The CDR3 runs 16 residues. Germline CDR1 is LGHNT and CDR2 is FRNRAP. V shed 0 bases and J shed 3 bases, with 11 bases lying between them. Written as DNA, the CDR3 is TGTGCTAGTGGTTTGGTAGTATCGCCGCACACCGGGGAGCTGTTTTTT. This gives the protein CASGLVVSPHTGELFF.

The V gene is TRBV19, the J gene TRBJ1-5; D is possibly TRBD1 (5 bases). The germline CDR1 and CDR2 sequences are LNHDA and SQIVND (reference sequence). V was cut by 6 bases and J by 3 bases, with 15 bases left in between. The CDR3 contains 15 residues. In DNA, the CDR3 is TGTGCCAGTAGCGAGCAGGGAGGGGACAATCAGCCCCAGCATTTT. As protein: CASSEQGGDNQPQHF.

J is TRBJ2-1 and V is TRBV6-5; unclear D gene. The CDR3 contains 12 residues. V was clipped by 8 bases and J by 8 bases, with 13 bases between them. Germline V gives CDR1 MNHEY, CDR2 SVGAGI. The CDR3: CASGLLGYEQFF. The CDR3 DNA follows: TGTGCCAGCGGATTATTAGGATATGAGCAGTTCTTC.